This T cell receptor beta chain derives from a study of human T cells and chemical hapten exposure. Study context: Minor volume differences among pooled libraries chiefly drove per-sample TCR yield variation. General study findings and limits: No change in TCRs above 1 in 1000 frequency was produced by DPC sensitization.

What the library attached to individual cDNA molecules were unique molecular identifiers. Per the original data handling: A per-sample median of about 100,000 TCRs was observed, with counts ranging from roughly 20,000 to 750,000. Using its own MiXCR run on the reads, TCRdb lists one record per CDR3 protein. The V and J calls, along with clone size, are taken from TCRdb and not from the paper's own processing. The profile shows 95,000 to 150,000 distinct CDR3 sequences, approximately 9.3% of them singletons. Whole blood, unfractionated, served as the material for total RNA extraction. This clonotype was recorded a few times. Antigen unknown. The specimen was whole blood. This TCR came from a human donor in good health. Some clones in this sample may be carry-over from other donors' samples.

In nucleotides, the CDR3 is TGCGCCAGCAGCCAATGGACAGGGGGGGATAATTCACCCCTCCACTTT. Residues: CASSQWTGGDNSPLHF. The J gene is TRBJ1-6, the V gene TRBV4-3, with 10 bases lining up with TRBD1. V lost 2 bases, J lost 5 bases, and 3 bases stayed unmatched. The CDR3 loop spans 16 amino acids. The germline gives CDR1 LGHNA, CDR2 YSLEER.